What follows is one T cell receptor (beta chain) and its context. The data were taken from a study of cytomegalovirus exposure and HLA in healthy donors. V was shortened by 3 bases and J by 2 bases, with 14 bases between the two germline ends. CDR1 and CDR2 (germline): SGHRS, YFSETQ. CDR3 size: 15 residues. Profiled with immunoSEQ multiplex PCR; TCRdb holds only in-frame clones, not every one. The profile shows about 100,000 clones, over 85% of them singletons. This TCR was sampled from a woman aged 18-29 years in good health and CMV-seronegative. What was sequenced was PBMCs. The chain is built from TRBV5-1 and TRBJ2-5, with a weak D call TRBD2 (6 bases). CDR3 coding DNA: TGCGCCAGCAGCTCCCTCTGGGGGGATCAAGAGACCCAGTACTTC. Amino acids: CASSSLWGDQETQYF.